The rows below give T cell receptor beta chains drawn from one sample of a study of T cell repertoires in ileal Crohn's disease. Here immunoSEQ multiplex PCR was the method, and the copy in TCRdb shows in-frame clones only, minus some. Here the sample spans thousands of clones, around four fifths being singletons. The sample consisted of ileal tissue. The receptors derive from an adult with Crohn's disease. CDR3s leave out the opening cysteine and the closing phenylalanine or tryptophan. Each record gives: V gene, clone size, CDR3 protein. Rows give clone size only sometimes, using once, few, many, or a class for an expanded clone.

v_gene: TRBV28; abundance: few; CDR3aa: ASSPLGQGFNQPQH
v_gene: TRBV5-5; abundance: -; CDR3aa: ASSLIADQPQH
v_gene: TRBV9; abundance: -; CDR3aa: ASSDGGRGNTIY
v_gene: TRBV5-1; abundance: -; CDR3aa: ASSLVTGGRALAGELF
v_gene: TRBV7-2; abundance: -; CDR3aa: ASSPYAPDTQY
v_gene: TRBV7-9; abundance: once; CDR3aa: ASSLSNQPQH
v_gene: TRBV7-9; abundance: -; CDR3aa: ASSFLAGGPIEQF
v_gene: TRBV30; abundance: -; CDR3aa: AWSVREGAGYT
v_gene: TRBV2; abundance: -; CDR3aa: ASGGDTRGYSNQPQH
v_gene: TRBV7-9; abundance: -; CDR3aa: ASSLTQGSNTGELF
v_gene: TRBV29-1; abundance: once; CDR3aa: SVAGADTQY
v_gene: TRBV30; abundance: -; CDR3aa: AWSGGNNQPQH
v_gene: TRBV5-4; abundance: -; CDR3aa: ASSHRQGAFYEQY
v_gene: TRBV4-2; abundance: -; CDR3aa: ASSLGDSWGETQY
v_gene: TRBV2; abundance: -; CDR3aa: ASSETAPHYEQY
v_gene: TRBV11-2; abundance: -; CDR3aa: ASRRGTDYGYT
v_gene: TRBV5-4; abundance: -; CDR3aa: ASSPGTALGETQY